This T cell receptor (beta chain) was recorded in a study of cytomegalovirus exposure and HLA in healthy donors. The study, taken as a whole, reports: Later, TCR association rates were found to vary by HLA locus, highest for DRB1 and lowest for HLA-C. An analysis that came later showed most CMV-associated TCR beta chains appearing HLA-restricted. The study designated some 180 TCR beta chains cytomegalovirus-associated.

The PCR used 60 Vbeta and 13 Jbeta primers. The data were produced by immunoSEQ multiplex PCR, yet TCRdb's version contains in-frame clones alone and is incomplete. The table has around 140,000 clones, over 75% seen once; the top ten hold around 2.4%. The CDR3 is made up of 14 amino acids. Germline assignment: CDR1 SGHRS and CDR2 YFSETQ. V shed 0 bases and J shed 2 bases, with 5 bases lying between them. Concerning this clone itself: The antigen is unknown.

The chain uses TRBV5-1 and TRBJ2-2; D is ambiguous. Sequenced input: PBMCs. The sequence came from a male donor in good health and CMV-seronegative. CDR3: CASSLVPNTGELFF. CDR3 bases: TGCGCCAGCAGCTTGGTTCCAAACACCGGGGAGCTGTTTTTT.